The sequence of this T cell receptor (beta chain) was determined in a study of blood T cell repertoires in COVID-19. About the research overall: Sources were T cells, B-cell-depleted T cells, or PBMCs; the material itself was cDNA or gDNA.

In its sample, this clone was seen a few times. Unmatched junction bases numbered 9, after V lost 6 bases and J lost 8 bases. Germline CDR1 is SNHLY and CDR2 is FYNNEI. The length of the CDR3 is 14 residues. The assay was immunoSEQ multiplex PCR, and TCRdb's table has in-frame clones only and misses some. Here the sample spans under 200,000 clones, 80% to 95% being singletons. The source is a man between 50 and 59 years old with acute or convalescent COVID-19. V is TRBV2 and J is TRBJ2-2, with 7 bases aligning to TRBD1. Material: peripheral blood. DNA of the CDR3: TGTGCCAGCAGGCGTGAGGGGGCAGCGGGGGAGCTGTTTTTT. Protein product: CASRREGAAGELFF.